These 27 T cell receptor beta chains were all obtained from the same sample, sequenced in a study of T cells in Graves' hyperthyroidism and ophthalmopathy. The source material, RNA transcripts, was used to amplify TCR beta CDR3 regions. The HTBI set primed first-round TCR CDR3 RT-PCR. TCRdb called the multiplex PCR reads again in MiXCR, with one record for every CDR3 protein. The data hold about 610,000 distinct CDR3 sequences, with approximately 15% observed a single time. Sequencing was done on a sample of blood. Receptor source: a woman in her thirties or forties with Graves' ophthalmopathy.

The chain carries TRBV20-1 and TRBJ1-1; D unclear. The CDR3 sequence is 13 residues long. Trimming took 3 bases from V and 6 from J, leaving 14 bases between them. The germline V gene encodes CDR1 DFQATT and CDR2 SNEGSKA (reference sequence). The CDR3 DNA is TGCAGTGCTAGTTCCCTGGGGTTTGCTGAAGCTTTCTTT. Encoded protein: CSASSLGFAEAFF.

This chain connects TRBV10-2 to TRBJ2-1; TRBD1 matches 9 bases. Germline V gene sequence: CDR1 WSHSY, CDR2 SAAADI. Losses at the gene ends were 6 bases for V and 9 bases for J; bases not matched to a gene: 6. CDR3 length: 13 amino acids. CDR3 amino acids: CASRGQGGGEQFF. CDR3 coding DNA: TGCGCCAGCAGGGGACAGGGAGGTGGTGAGCAGTTCTTC.

In this sample, this clonotype turned up many times. This chain connects TRBV15 to TRBJ2-2, with TRBD1 matching 12 bases. Germline assignment: CDR1 LNHNV and CDR2 YYDKDF (reference sequence). The CDR3 spans 15 residues. Losses at the gene ends were 4 bases for V and 5 bases for J; bases not matched to a gene: 2. The CDR3 loop is CATSMGQGATGELFF. The CDR3 DNA is TGTGCCACCAGCATGGGACAGGGGGCAACCGGGGAGCTGTTTTTT.

The CDR3 region has the DNA TGTGCCAGCAGCTTAGGGCATGGCTACACCTTC. It is translated as CASSLGHGYTF. This chain joins TRBV11-2 and TRBJ1-2; unclear D gene. Germline values: CDR1 SGHAT, CDR2 FQNNGV. The CDR3 contains 11 residues. Deletions cut 1 base from V and 6 bases from J, with 3 bases between.

The gene calls are TRBV7-8 and TRBJ2-1; a weak D match, TRBD1 (5 bases). Germline-derived CDR1 and CDR2 are SGHVS and FQNEAQ. Trimming cost V 5 bases and J 3 bases, with 11 bases left between them. This CDR3 contains 14 residues. Written as DNA, the CDR3 is TGTGCCAGCAGCCCGCAGGGATTCTACAATGAGCAGTTCTTC. This codes for CASSPQGFYNEQFF.

In its sample, this clonotype was seen a few times. The chain has TRBV12-3 or TRBV12-4 and TRBJ1-5, with D unresolved. Between the trimmed V and J ends, which lost 9 bases and 0 bases, there was a span of 6 bases. This CDR3 has 12 residues. CDR3 in amino acids: CASKHSNQPQHF. In DNA form, the CDR3 reads TGTGCCAGTAAACATAGCAATCAGCCCCAGCATTTT.

This clonotype came up many times. The V gene is TRBV28, the J gene TRBJ2-1; possibly TRBD2 for D (5 bases). This CDR3 spans 16 amino acids. Germline CDR1 and CDR2: MDHEN and SYDVKM. V dropped 4 bases and J dropped 4 bases, with 17 bases sitting between them. CDR3 loop: CASSSGGGPLYNEQFF. CDR3 DNA: TGTGCCAGCAGTTCCGGTGGCGGGCCCTTATACAATGAGCAGTTCTTC. Full variable domain (missing parts from reference TRBV28 and TRBJ2-1): DVKVTQSSRYLVKRTGEKVFLECVQDMDHENMFWYRQDPGLGLRLIYFSYDVKMKEKGDIPEGYSVSREKKERFSLILESASTNQTSMYLCASSSGGGPLYNEQFFGPGTRLTVL.

There are many counts of this clonotype. The chain is built from TRBV7-3 and TRBJ1-2, with 7 bases fitting TRBD1. V shed 0 bases and J 4 bases; nucleotides not matched to a gene: 11. Germline assignment: CDR1 SGHTA and CDR2 FQGTGA. The CDR3 spans 17 residues. CDR3 sequence: CASSLTPGQLTSYGYTF. CDR3 nucleotide sequence: TGTGCCAGCAGCTTAACACCGGGACAGTTGACCTCCTATGGCTACACCTTC.

This clonotype was counted a few times. This rearrangement joins TRBV12-3 or TRBV12-4 to TRBJ1-4; TRBD1 is a possible D gene (5 bases). The CDR3 sequence is 14 residues long. The ends were cut back, 7 bases at V and 3 bases at J, with 12 bases in the middle. The CDR3 bases are TGTGCCAGCACCAACAGAGGGGCTAATGAAAAACTGTTTTTT. Protein sequence: CASTNRGANEKLFF.

The rearrangement joins TRBV29-1 to TRBJ2-7; 8 nucleotides line up with TRBD1. CDR1 is SQVTM, CDR2 ANQGSEA, per germline. The CDR3 has 13 residues. J lost 5 bases, V lost 5 bases, and 8 bases had no gene match. The CDR3 protein is CSVQDRDANEQYF. The CDR3 DNA sequence: TGCAGCGTTCAGGACAGGGACGCCAACGAGCAGTACTTC.

The chain recombines TRBV3-1 with TRBJ2-7, with no clear D. Germline assignment: CDR1 LGHDT and CDR2 YNNKEL (reference sequence). This CDR3 is built from 12 residues. Trimming shortened V by 3 bases and J by 9 bases, and 12 bases separated the two germline ends. CDR3 nucleotides: TGTGCCAGCAGCCAGGGTAATCTCGGGCAGTACTTC. Residues: CASSQGNLGQYF.

V usage is TRBV11-2 and J usage is TRBJ2-1, with 9 bases that match TRBD2. Germline lookup yields CDR1 SGHAT and CDR2 FQNNGV. J gave up 3 bases and V 5 bases, and 8 bases lay outside the gene matches. The CDR3 spans 16 residues. Here the CDR3 reads CASSPSGRILYNEQFF. In nucleotides, the CDR3 is TGTGCCAGCAGCCCAAGCGGGAGGATTCTCTACAATGAGCAGTTCTTC.

This clonotype was counted at least ten times. V usage is TRBV12-3 or TRBV12-4 and J usage is TRBJ2-5; 9 nucleotides line up with TRBD2. The junction had 2 bases not matched to a gene; V was cut back by 2 bases and J by 4 bases. CDR3 length: 14 amino acids. This CDR3 reads CASSLLAGRETQYF. The DNA for the CDR3 is TGTGCCAGCAGTTTACTAGCGGGAAGAGAGACCCAGTACTTC.

This clonotype was counted many times. The chain recombines TRBV12-3 or TRBV12-4 with TRBJ2-2, with TRBD1 matching over 12 bases. The CDR3 has 15 amino acids. V trimming: 3 bases; J trimming: 8 bases; junction bases outside the gene matches: 4. The CDR3: CASSFRDRGQGELFF. In DNA form, the CDR3 reads TGTGCCAGCAGTTTCCGGGACAGGGGGCAGGGGGAGCTGTTTTTT.

This clonotype was picked up many times. The V gene is TRBV7-9, the J gene TRBJ2-1; D perhaps matches TRBD2 (5 bases). V was shortened by 2 bases and J by 9 bases, with 17 bases between the two germline ends. Germline assignment: CDR1 SEHNR and CDR2 FQNEAQ (reference sequence). CDR3 length: 15 amino acids. In nucleotides, the CDR3 is TGTGCCAGCAGCTTAAGTAGCGTCACCGAGGGTGAGCAGTTCTTC. The encoded protein is CASSLSSVTEGEQFF. The complete variable domain, with remaining parts taken from reference TRBV7-9 and TRBJ2-1, reads DTGVSQNPRHKITKRGQNVTFRCDPISEHNRLYWYRQTLGQGPEFLTYFQNEAQLEKSRLLSDRFSAERPKGSFSTLEIQRTEQGDSAMYLCASSLSSVTEGEQFFGPGTRLTVL.

This clonotype was seen only a few times. This rearrangement joins TRBV10-3 to TRBJ1-2, with TRBD1 identical over 8 bases. The V segment lost 6 bases and the J segment 0 bases; nucleotides outside the gene matches: 6. The CDR3 is made up of 15 amino acids. CDR1 is ENHRY and CDR2 is SYGVKD in the germline V gene. The CDR3 here is CAISARTGPNYGYTF. The CDR3 DNA is TGTGCCATCAGCGCCCGGACAGGGCCTAACTATGGCTACACCTTC.

In the case of this clonotype: The junction departs from germline at one end; a sequencing error may be responsible. This chain links TRBV3-1 with TRBJ2-7; tentative D call: TRBD1 (5 bases). Germline V lookup: CDR1 LGHDT, CDR2 YNNKEL (reference sequence). CDR3 size: 13 residues. CDR3: CASSQDQGVEQCF. The CDR3 nucleotides read TGTGCCAGCAGCCAAGATCAAGGGGTCGAGCAGTGCTTC.

Many counts were recorded for this clonotype. A junction end diverges from the germline sequence, so it may reflect a read error. The J gene is TRBJ2-2, the V gene TRBV2; 7 bases match TRBD2. The CDR3 covers 13 residues. CDR1 is SNHLY, CDR2 FYNNEI, per germline. CDR3 protein: CASSEAGTGELFF. CDR3 coding DNA: TGTGCCAGCAGCGAAGCGGGAACCGGGGAGCTGTTTTTT.

This clonotype has a handful of counts. This chain uses TRBV6-2 or TRBV6-3 with TRBJ2-2; 9 bases are a match to TRBD2. Germline CDR1 MNHEY, CDR2 SVGEGT. The ends lost 5 bases at V and 4 bases at J; junction bases unmatched: 8. The CDR3 is 16 amino acids. This chain's CDR3 is CASSIGTSRFTGELFF. CDR3 sequence (DNA): TGTGCCAGCAGTATAGGGACTAGCCGGTTCACCGGGGAGCTGTTTTTT.

This clonotype was recorded at least ten times. The J gene is TRBJ1-6, the V gene TRBV27, with a weak D call TRBD1 (5 bases). The CDR3 contains 14 residues. Germline V gene sequence: CDR1 MNHEY, CDR2 SMNVEV (reference sequence). V was cut by 7 bases and J by 5 bases, with 12 bases left in between. For the CDR3, the DNA is TGTGCCAGCAAGCCGGGGCAGCATAATTCACCCCTCCACTTT. It codes for CASKPGQHNSPLHF.

J is TRBJ2-1 and V is TRBV7-2; 7 positions agree with TRBD2. Germline CDR1 is SGHTA and CDR2 is FQGNSA. This CDR3 contains 14 residues. V gave up 3 bases and J gave up 5 bases; unmatched junction bases: 4. This CDR3 is CTSSLPGRHNEQFF. The CDR3 nucleotides read TGTACCAGCAGCTTGCCCGGGAGGCACAATGAGCAGTTCTTC.

This clonotype appeared a few times. V gene TRBV5-1 combines with J gene TRBJ1-3, with D perhaps TRBD1 (5 bases). Germline lookup yields CDR1 SGHRS and CDR2 YFSETQ. The V gene lost 3 bases and the J gene lost 2 bases, with 12 bases spanning the gap. The length of the CDR3 is 15 residues. The CDR3: CASSSQGTPGNTIYF. The CDR3 region has the DNA TGCGCCAGCAGCTCGCAGGGAACCCCTGGAAACACCATATATTTT.

This clonotype was detected many times. V gene TRBV20-1 combines with J gene TRBJ1-2; D call uncertain. CDR1 DFQATT and CDR2 SNEGSKA come from the germline V gene (reference sequence). The ends were cut back, 7 bases at V and 6 bases at J, with 9 bases in the middle. This CDR3 has 10 residues. CDR3 coding DNA: TGCAGTGTTATGTGGGATGGCTACACCTTC. The encoded protein is CSVMWDGYTF.

This clonotype was picked up a small number of times. V gene TRBV29-1 combines with J gene TRBJ1-4; D is uncertain. Between the trimmed V and J ends, which lost 5 bases and 2 bases, there was a span of 12 bases. The CDR3 length is 14 residues. Germline CDR1 is SQVTM and CDR2 is ANQGSEA. The CDR3 sequence is CSVRQEVTNEKLFF. The CDR3, as DNA: TGCAGCGTTCGGCAGGAGGTGACTAATGAAAAACTGTTTTTT.

This clonotype occurred a few times. The V and J genes are TRBV12-3 or TRBV12-4 and TRBJ1-4, with 9 bases matching TRBD1. V lost 5 bases and J lost 7; bases outside the gene matches: 8. The CDR3 spans 15 residues. The CDR3 reads CASSPLQGAIEKLFF. CDR3 in DNA: TGTGCCAGCAGTCCCTTACAGGGGGCCATTGAAAAACTGTTTTTT.

In this sample, this clonotype turned up many times. The chain recombines TRBV2 with TRBJ1-5, with D uncertain. Trimming took off 3 bases at V and 7 bases at J, with 10 bases between the two ends. Germline V gene lookup returns CDR1 SNHLY and CDR2 FYNNEI. The CDR3 totals 13 residues. CDR3 region: CASSEGSGQPQHF. The CDR3 nucleotides read TGTGCCAGCAGTGAGGGGTCCGGACAGCCCCAGCATTTT.

This clonotype was counted at least ten times. The gene calls are TRBV2 and TRBJ2-7; 8 nucleotides align to TRBD1. Trimming cost V 8 bases and J 6 bases; bases outside gene matches: 6. Germline V gene sequence: CDR1 SNHLY, CDR2 FYNNEI. The CDR3 loop spans 12 amino acids. The CDR3 coding sequence is TGTGCCAGCGAGAGGACAGGGACCGAGCAGTACTTC. Its translation is CASERTGTEQYF.